This TCR beta chain was identified in a study of shared clonotypes between healthy human individuals. Across the study: Contributing individuals were a couple of females and three males aged 18 to 49. Three plates each covered CD4 naive and memory; CD8 naive two, CD8 memory one.

A CD45RA+ naive subset and a CD45RA-negative memory subset were split from CD4+ cells. TCRdb keeps only in-frame clones here, not all; method: immunoSEQ multiplex PCR. The table has some 1.4 million clones, around 97% seen once. Germline V lookup: CDR1 MDHEN, CDR2 SYDVKM. The CDR3 runs to 15 residues. The V end was cut by 6 bases, the J end by 5 bases, with 19 bases between. The sample taken for sequencing was naive CD4+ T cells sorted from blood. Subset reported: CD45RA+ positively selected. The TCR originated in a man under 40 in good health. The chain combines TRBV28 with TRBJ2-5; D is possibly TRBD2 (6 bases). The DNA of the CDR3 is TGTGCCAGCAGCCCCACGAAGTGGGGAGGTGAGACCCAGTACTTC. Translated: CASSPTKWGGETQYF.